The clone carrying this T cell receptor beta chain was observed a handful of times. Its antigen is still unknown. CDR1 and CDR2 (germline): SGHDT, YYEEEE. Trimming removed 1 base at V and 1 base at J, with 10 bases between. This CDR3 is 15 amino acids long. TCRdb reanalysed the 5' RACE reads using MiXCR and keeps one entry per CDR3 protein. The data show hundreds of thousands of distinct CDR3 sequences, 25% to 30% seen once. The data are from a study of T-cell memory formation after mild COVID-19. Overall study findings and caveats: Clones which contracted sat mainly in CM and EM if CD4+, and in EMRA if CD8+.

Material for sequencing was PBMCs or a T cell subset sorted from them (not recorded which). V is TRBV5-6 and J is TRBJ2-3, with D hard to call. This clonotype was obtained from an adult woman who had mild COVID-19 (a few samples of this study predate the infection). Cell type and time point are not known. CDR3 residues: CASSLKGSGTDTQYF. DNA for the CDR3: TGTGCCAGCAGCTTGAAGGGCAGTGGCACAGATACGCAGTATTTT.